The rows below give T cell receptor beta chains drawn from one sample of a study of blood T cell repertoires in COVID-19. Sequencing used immunoSEQ multiplex PCR; TCRdb keeps in-frame clones, though not all of them. Among 350,000 to 500,000 clones listed, 70% to 90% were seen once. The sample was PBMCs or T cells enriched from blood (not recorded which). The source of these receptors is a woman under 30 who had been exposed to COVID-19. CDR3s include the opening cysteine and the closing phenylalanine or tryptophan. Clone size is shown for a subset of rows, as once, few, many or a class of expanded clone.

V gene	J gene	clone size	CDR3 protein
TRBV18	TRBJ2-1	NA	CASSPGSVNEQFF
TRBV6-5	TRBJ1-1	NA	CASSYRRRGPTEAFF
TRBV7-8	TRBJ2-7	NA	CASSPEAGDHEQYF
TRBV29-1	TRBJ2-3	NA	CSGGPGTDTQYF
TRBV11-2	TRBJ2-2	NA	CASRLAGANTGELFF
TRBV27	TRBJ2-4	NA	CASGEVGHANIQYF
TRBV11-1	TRBJ1-3	NA	CASSRTAPGNTIYF
TRBV28	TRBJ2-1	NA	CASSFPSSGPYNEQFF
TRBV7-2	TRBJ2-7	NA	CASSFPATGAYEQYF
TRBV5-4	TRBJ1-1	NA	CATSGTPDGNTEAFF
TRBV6-1	TRBJ2-3	NA	CASSASGGFPSTDTQYF
TRBV27	TRBJ2-5	NA	CASAEREETQYF
TRBV7-6	TRBJ1-3	NA	CASSPRGWTSGNTIYF
TRBV7-8	TRBJ2-7	few	CASSFTGTETYEQYF
TRBV7-2	TRBJ2-7	NA	CASSLALVGHEQYF
TRBV7-2	TRBJ1-6	NA	CASRERGGRNSPLHF
TRBV12-3/TRBV12-4	TRBJ1-2	NA	CASLDSNYGYTF
TRBV7-9	TRBJ2-1	NA	CASSSYGQGANEQFF
TRBV6-5	TRBJ2-5	once	CASSYGGREETQYF
TRBV5-1	TRBJ1-5	NA	CASSYDRDQPQHF
TRBV14	TRBJ2-7	once	CASSRQGYEQYF
TRBV3-1/TRBV3-2	TRBJ2-2	NA	CASSPGQGLNTGELFF
TRBV9	TRBJ1-6	NA	CASSVGQGNNSPLHF
TRBV18	TRBJ2-1	NA	CASSPPAAGLKSYNEQFF
TRBV28	TRBJ1-6	NA	CASSRRQNNSPLHF
TRBV2	TRBJ1-6	NA	CASTGTPSSNSPLHF
TRBV28	TRBJ2-7	few	CASTAGLPEYEQYF
TRBV5-1	TRBJ2-3	NA	CASSLPSGDGRTDTQYF
TRBV28	TRBJ2-1	NA	CASSLSSGRPRNEQFF
TRBV19	TRBJ2-1	NA	CASTIGGAPYNEQFF
TRBV15	TRBJ2-1	once	CATSTTSGIDEQFF
TRBV24-1	TRBJ1-1	NA	CATSDAQGNTEAFF
TRBV3-1/TRBV3-2	TRBJ1-1	NA	CASSQGGGRAVTEAFF
TRBV29-1	TRBJ2-7	NA	CSVAPGQGNTSGGQNSYEQYF
TRBV6-4	TRBJ2-7	NA	CASSDGANYEQYF
TRBV9	TRBJ1-4	NA	CASSSTGTGIGKLFF
TRBV28	TRBJ2-2	NA	CATGLAGGVTGELFF
TRBV28	TRBJ2-1	NA	CASSLGNRLASYNEQFF
TRBV5-6	TRBJ1-1	NA	CASSSTITGAWNTEAFF
TRBV5-5	TRBJ1-2	NA	CASSQNGGLGYTF
TRBV10-2	TRBJ2-7	NA	CASRERSSYEQYF
TRBV6-5	TRBJ1-1	few	CASTRRDRGNTEAFF
TRBV13	TRBJ2-7	NA	CASADRGYEQYF
TRBV7-6	TRBJ1-6	NA	CASSLGGGDNSPLHF
TRBV4-1	TRBJ1-2	NA	CASSDPVTGLKDGYTF
TRBV5-1	TRBJ1-1	NA	CASSPAPDRGTEAFF
TRBV11-2	TRBJ2-2	NA	CASSLVRSAGELFF
TRBV27	TRBJ2-1	once	CASSRRDNANEQFF
TRBV24-1	TRBJ2-5	NA	CTTSRQGGETQYF
TRBV6-1	TRBJ2-5	NA	CASSEDRLFQYF
TRBV29-1	TRBJ1-1	NA	CSVSPGGANTEAFF
TRBV18	TRBJ1-5	once	CASSPSQVASGNQPQHF
TRBV5-4	TRBJ2-3	NA	CASSLSVTDTQYF